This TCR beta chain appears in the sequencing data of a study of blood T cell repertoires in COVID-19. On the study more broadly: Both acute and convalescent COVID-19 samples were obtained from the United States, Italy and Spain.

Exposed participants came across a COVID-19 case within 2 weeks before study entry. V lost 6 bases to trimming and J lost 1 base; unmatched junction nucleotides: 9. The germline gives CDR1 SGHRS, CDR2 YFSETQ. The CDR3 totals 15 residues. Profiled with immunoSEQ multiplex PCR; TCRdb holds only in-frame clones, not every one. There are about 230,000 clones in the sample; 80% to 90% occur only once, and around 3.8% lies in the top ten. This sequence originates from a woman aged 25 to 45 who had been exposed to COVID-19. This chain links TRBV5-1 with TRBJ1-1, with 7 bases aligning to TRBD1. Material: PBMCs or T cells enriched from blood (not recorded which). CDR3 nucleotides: TGCGCCAGCACCGTTACAGGGGACCCGAACACTGAAGCTTTCTTT. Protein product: CASTVTGDPNTEAFF.